Listed here are 13 T cell receptor beta chains from one sample, sequenced in a study of T cell therapy after organ transplantation. The antigens for these receptors are not known. Clones were read by immunoSEQ multiplex PCR, and TCRdb kept only the in-frame ones, dropping some. The sample lists approximately 1,000 clones; about 70% were seen once. Sequencing was performed on CD8+ T cells from blood, taken before autologous CMV-specific T cell therapy. The source of these receptors is a human patient who had received a solid organ transplant and had CMV disease.

This rearrangement joins TRBV6-6 to TRBJ2-6; D gene uncertain. Looked up from germline, CDR1 is MNHNY and CDR2 is SVGAGI (reference sequence). This CDR3 is built from 13 residues. The V gene lost 0 bases and the J gene lost 17 bases, with 14 bases spanning the gap. CDR3 sequence: CASSYSNTNWLTF. In DNA, the CDR3 is TGTGCCAGCAGTTACTCGAATACAAATTGGTTGACTTTC.

The chain has TRBV2 and TRBJ2-1; either TRBD1 or TRBD2 may fit D (7 bases each). The CDR3 length is 16 residues. Per the germline V gene, CDR1 is SNHLY and CDR2 is FYNNEI. V dropped 2 bases and J dropped 2 bases, with 13 bases sitting between them. The CDR3 reads CASSEQGGGTYNEQFF. CDR3 DNA: TGTGCCAGCAGTGAACAGGGGGGGGGTACCTACAATGAGCAGTTCTTC.

This rearrangement joins TRBV5-6 to TRBJ2-5; D may correspond to TRBD1 or TRBD2 (5 bases each). Germline CDR1 and CDR2: SGHDT and YYEEEE. The CDR3 loop spans 17 amino acids. Trimming shortened V by 3 bases and J by 4 bases, and 22 bases separated the two germline ends. This CDR3 reads CASSSQFGELGAETQYF. The CDR3 DNA is TGTGCCAGCAGCTCCCAATTTGGGGAGCTTGGGGCAGAGACCCAGTACTTC.

The chain carries TRBV16 and TRBJ1-2; D uncertain. The germline gives CDR1 KGHSY, CDR2 FQNENV. The CDR3 is 14 amino acids. Trimming stripped 0 bases from V and 9 bases from J, with 14 bases between. This chain's CDR3 is CASSQSAEAGSYTF. CDR3 bases: TGTGCCAGCAGCCAATCGGCGGAGGCCGGGAGCTACACCTTC.

The chain links TRBV5-7 to TRBJ2-5; D possibly uses TRBD1 or TRBD2 (5 bases each). TRBV5-7 is an ORF, and what it does is uncertain. The V end was cut by 3 bases, the J end by 4 bases, with 22 bases between. The CDR3 is made up of 17 amino acids. The CDR3 DNA sequence: TGTGCCAGCAGCTCCCAATTTGGGGAGCTTGGGGCAGAGACCCAGTACTTC. Encoded protein: CASSSQFGELGAETQYF.

J is TRBJ1-1 and V is TRBV19, with D unclear. Trimming shortened V by 3 bases and J by 0 bases, and 8 bases separated the two germline ends. Germline-derived CDR1 and CDR2 are LNHDA and SQIVND (reference sequence). The CDR3 is 14 residues long. The CDR3 region has the DNA TGTGCCAGTAGTATTGGGGAGATGAACACTGAAGCTTTCTTT. Residues: CASSIGEMNTEAFF.

This sequence joins TRBV27 and TRBJ2-7; no reliable D call. The CDR3 loop spans 13 amino acids. Germline V gives CDR1 MNHEY, CDR2 SMNVEV (reference sequence). Trimming cost V 8 bases and J 1 base, with 12 bases left between them. The CDR3 coding sequence is TGTGCCAGCCAAACGGCAGGTTCCTACGAGCAGTACTTC. It yields the protein CASQTAGSYEQYF.

The chain has TRBV19 and TRBJ1-5, with 8 bases aligning to TRBD1. The V gene end was trimmed by 4 bases and the J gene end by 1 base; junction bases not matched to a gene: 12. Germline V CDR1 and CDR2: LNHDA, SQIVND (reference sequence). This CDR3 has 18 residues. The CDR3: CASSRLTRTGLSNQPQHF. The CDR3 nucleotides are TGTGCCAGTAGTAGATTGACCCGGACAGGGTTAAGCAATCAGCCCCAGCATTTT.

This chain connects TRBV5-3 to TRBJ1-1; tentative D call: TRBD1 (5 bases). TRBV5-3 belongs to the ORF category, with a function that is uncertain. Trimming shortened V by 8 bases and J by 5 bases, and 19 bases separated the two germline ends. The CDR3 runs to 14 residues. The CDR3 here is CASSLPGVHTEAFF. DNA of the CDR3: TGTGCCAGCAGCCTCCCGGGGGTTCATACTGAAGCTTTCTTT.

This sequence joins TRBV18 and TRBJ1-2; 9 bases are a match to TRBD1. Trimming removed 2 bases from V and 1 base from J; junction bases left unmatched: 2. CDR1 and CDR2 from the germline V gene are KGHSH and LQKENI. The length of the CDR3 is 15 residues. The CDR3 coding sequence is TGTGCCAGCTCACCAGGGACAGGGCTTAACTATGGCTACACCTTC. Translated: CASSPGTGLNYGYTF.

The rearrangement links TRBV28 to TRBJ1-5; D not certain. The CDR3 length is 15 residues. In germline, CDR1 is MDHEN, CDR2 SYDVKM. V lost 5 bases and J 1 base, leaving 12 bases between the germline ends. The CDR3: CASSLDFRSNQPQHF. As DNA, the CDR3 is TGTGCCAGCAGTCTCGACTTTCGGAGCAATCAGCCCCAGCATTTT. Variable domain in full (rest from reference TRBV28 and TRBJ1-5): DVKVTQSSRYLVKRTGEKVFLECVQDMDHENMFWYRQDPGLGLRLIYFSYDVKMKEKGDIPEGYSVSREKKERFSLILESASTNQTSMYLCASSLDFRSNQPQHFGDGTRLSIL.

The rearrangement links TRBV4-1 to TRBJ2-1, with D tentatively TRBD1 (5 bases). Germline V gives CDR1 MGHRA, CDR2 YSYEKL. The CDR3 totals 15 residues. V was clipped by 1 base and J by 9 bases, with 16 bases between them. The CDR3 loop reads CASSQGVEDNGEQFF. Written as DNA, the CDR3 is TGCGCCAGCAGCCAAGGGGTTGAGGACAATGGTGAGCAGTTCTTC.

The chain recombines TRBV6-1 with TRBJ1-1, with D unresolved. The CDR3 extends over 13 amino acids. Trimming stripped 2 bases from V and 1 base from J, with 5 bases between. CDR1 and CDR2 from the germline V gene are MNHNS and SASEGT. The DNA of the CDR3 is TGTGCCAGCAGTGAATTGGGGAACACTGAAGCTTTCTTT. The encoded protein is CASSELGNTEAFF.